This T cell receptor (beta chain) was observed in a study of PD-1 blockade in classical Hodgkin lymphoma. Study-level points and caveats: Healthy donors were reported to have higher baseline TCR diversity than newly diagnosed patients.

Time point reported: cycle 4 day 1 (C4D1), after around six weeks of nivolumab. Every patient experienced relapse after autologous stem cell transplantation, and brentuximab vedotin exposure varied. V shed 1 base, J shed 0 bases, and the junction held 6 bases outside the gene matches. The CDR3 has 17 amino acids. Germline assignment: CDR1 SEHNR and CDR2 FQNEAQ (reference sequence). This clone came up a few times. The antigen is undetermined. This table comes from immunoSEQ multiplex PCR, and its TCRdb copy is limited to in-frame clones, with some not included. Here the sample spans nearly 50,000 clones, about 75% being singletons.

The gene calls are TRBV7-9 and TRBJ2-1; TRBD2 matches at 7 bases. The material sequenced was peripheral blood mononuclear cells (PBMCs), taken before the fourth cycle of nivolumab. This sequence was found in a human donor with classical Hodgkin lymphoma. The DNA of the CDR3 is TGTGCCAGCAGCTTAGAAGAAACTAGCGCCTCCTACAATGAGCAGTTCTTC. Amino acids: CASSLEETSASYNEQFF.